The 27 T cell receptor beta chains presented below share a single source sample, sequenced in a study of CD8 T cells in ankylosing spondylitis. Study-wide points: Roughly eight highly homologous variants made up a TCR beta motif that seemed to typify ankylosing spondylitis blood.

TCRdb reprocessed the 5' RACE reads with MiXCR, giving one entry per CDR3 protein. The sample contains around 770,000 distinct CDR3 sequences, 12% of which appear only once. These receptors lack a known antigen. The sample was blood, either unsorted or a sorted T cell fraction (not recorded which). Source of these receptors: a male donor with ankylosing spondylitis.

The genes are TRBV6-2 or TRBV6-3 and TRBJ1-2; possibly TRBD1 for D (6 bases). The V end was cut by 1 base, the J end by 8 bases, with 17 bases between. CDR3 size: 15 residues. Looked up from germline, CDR1 is MNHEY and CDR2 is SVGEGT. In DNA form, the CDR3 reads TGTGCCAGCAGTTACTTAAACCGGGACACTGAGGGCTACACCTTC. Its protein product is CASSYLNRDTEGYTF.

The chain links TRBV20-1 to TRBJ2-1; TRBD1 is a possible D gene (5 bases). Trimming removed 6 bases at V and 2 bases at J, with 11 bases between. CDR3 length: 13 residues. Germline V gene sequence: CDR1 DFQATT, CDR2 SNEGSKA (reference sequence). The CDR3 spells CSARQSTYNEQFF. The CDR3 nucleotides read TGCAGTGCCCGACAGTCGACCTACAATGAGCAGTTCTTC.

This clonotype came up many times. This chain links TRBV20-1 with TRBJ1-1; tentative D call: TRBD1 (5 bases). Trimming cost V 5 bases and J 3 bases, with 10 bases left between them. Germline V gene data show CDR1 as DFQATT and CDR2 as SNEGSKA (reference sequence). The CDR3 loop spans 12 amino acids. The CDR3 DNA reads as TGCAGTGCTCAGGGACTCTACACTGAAGCTTTCTTT. Protein: CSAQGLYTEAFF.

This clonotype was observed many times. The chain is built from TRBV5-6 and TRBJ1-3, with D possibly being TRBD1 (5 bases). Per the germline V gene, CDR1 is SGHDT and CDR2 is YYEEEE. The germline V and J ends were trimmed by 0 bases and 4 bases, with 14 bases remaining between them. There are 16 residues in the CDR3. The CDR3 nucleotides read TGTGCCAGCAGCTTGGTGGGGGAAACCTCCGGAAACACCATATATTTT. Its translation is CASSLVGETSGNTIYF.

V gene TRBV3-1 combines with J gene TRBJ2-1; TRBD2 matches 10 bases. With V trimmed by 0 bases and J by 11 bases, 4 bases remained unmatched. This CDR3 has 14 residues. Germline V gene sequence: CDR1 LGHDT, CDR2 YNNKEL (reference sequence). Here the CDR3 DNA reads TGTGCCAGCAGCCAAGACTTGGGACTAGCGAAGCAGTTCTTC. Amino acid sequence: CASSQDLGLAKQFF.

This clonotype was detected a few times. V and J are TRBV6-1 and TRBJ1-1, with D maybe TRBD1 (5 bases). CDR1 MNHNS and CDR2 SASEGT come from the germline V gene. This CDR3 is built from 14 residues. With 4 bases removed from V and 6 bases from J, the gap between germline ends came to 15 bases. This CDR3 is CASSVHGTGAEAFF. The CDR3 DNA is TGTGCCAGCAGTGTACATGGGACGGGGGCTGAAGCTTTCTTT.

A few counts support this clonotype. V gene TRBV7-8 combines with J gene TRBJ2-7; D unresolved. The germline V and J ends were trimmed by 6 bases and 4 bases, with 13 bases remaining between them. The CDR3 sequence is 13 residues long. Per the germline V gene, CDR1 is SGHVS and CDR2 is FQNEAQ. CDR3 nucleotide sequence: TGTGCCAGCAGTTTTCTTGACACGTACGAGCAGTACTTC. Its protein product is CASSFLDTYEQYF.

This clonotype was counted only a few times. The chain employs TRBV20-1 and TRBJ2-5, with 9 bases fitting TRBD1. The V gene end was trimmed by 6 bases and the J gene end by 5 bases; junction bases not matched to a gene: 7. The CDR3 sequence is 13 residues long. Germline V gene lookup returns CDR1 DFQATT and CDR2 SNEGSKA (reference sequence). CDR3 sequence reads: CSAVTGGGETQYF. In nucleotides, the CDR3 is TGCAGTGCAGTGACAGGGGGTGGGGAGACCCAGTACTTC.

This clonotype was recorded many times. J is TRBJ2-1 and V is TRBV7-2; the match to TRBD2 covers 13 bases. Per the germline V gene, CDR1 is SGHTA and CDR2 is FQGNSA. The CDR3 is 13 amino acids. V dropped 2 bases and J dropped 14; count of bases not matched to a gene: 3. The CDR3 sequence is CASSLSTSGGKFF. Here the CDR3 DNA reads TGTGCCAGCAGCTTATCGACTAGCGGGGGGAAGTTCTTC.

This clonotype was seen more than once but under ten times. The chain links TRBV6-1 to TRBJ1-4; 8 bases line up with TRBD1. This CDR3 is 13 amino acids long. Per germline, CDR1 MNHNS and CDR2 SASEGT. Germline trimming cut 11 bases from V and 5 bases from J; bases unmatched to any gene: 7. The CDR3 reads CAGGDRRNEKLFF. The CDR3 coding sequence is TGTGCCGGAGGGGACAGGAGAAATGAAAAACTGTTTTTT.

This clonotype has at least ten counts. This rearrangement joins TRBV5-1 to TRBJ1-4, with unresolved D. The CDR3 consists of 15 residues. CDR1 is SGHRS, CDR2 YFSETQ, per germline. Trimming removed 7 bases from V and 12 bases from J, with 25 bases in between. The DNA for the CDR3 is TGCGCCAGCTGTCAGACCAGCCCCGGAATGACGGAACTGTTTTTT. Translation gives CASCQTSPGMTELFF.

This clonotype came up a few times. The chain combines TRBV7-2 with TRBJ1-1; D possibly corresponds to TRBD1 (6 bases). V lost 4 bases and J 3 bases, leaving 15 bases between the germline ends. CDR3 length equals 15 residues. CDR1 is SGHTA and CDR2 is FQGNSA in the germline V gene. This chain's CDR3 is CASSSLGGAYTEAFF. The CDR3 DNA follows: TGTGCCAGCAGCTCTTTGGGGGGGGCGTACACTGAAGCTTTCTTT.

Many counts were recorded for this clonotype. Here the CDR3 reads CASSLRTEYNEQFF. In nucleotides, the CDR3 is TGTGCCAGCAGTTTAAGGACAGAATACAATGAGCAGTTCTTC. This chain joins TRBV27 and TRBJ2-1, with a tentative D call TRBD1 (6 bases). The germline V and J ends were trimmed by 2 bases and 4 bases, with 9 bases remaining between them. From germline, CDR1 is MNHEY and CDR2 SMNVEV (reference sequence). The CDR3 is 14 residues long.

In this sample, this clonotype turned up a few times. The genes are TRBV5-1 and TRBJ2-6; tentatively, D is TRBD2 (5 bases). Germline values: CDR1 SGHRS, CDR2 YFSETQ. V was shortened by 5 bases and J by 0 bases, with 15 bases between the two germline ends. The CDR3 length is 17 residues. The CDR3 is CASRLNGGSSGANVLTF. DNA for the CDR3: TGCGCCAGCAGACTTAATGGAGGAAGCTCTGGGGCCAACGTCCTGACTTTC.

A few counts support this clonotype. The rearrangement links TRBV20-1 to TRBJ1-3; D is unresolved. The germline V and J ends were trimmed by 5 bases and 4 bases, with 15 bases remaining between them. The CDR3 loop spans 14 amino acids. Germline V CDR1 and CDR2: DFQATT, SNEGSKA (reference sequence). CDR3 nucleotides: TGCAGTGCTGCCCTTTCTAACCGGGGAAACACCATATATTTT. The encoded protein is CSAALSNRGNTIYF.

This clonotype has only a few counts. The J gene is TRBJ1-1, the V gene TRBV5-1; 8 bases are shared with TRBD1. V lost 4 bases, J lost 11 bases, and 7 bases stayed unmatched. The CDR3 consists of 12 residues. CDR1 SGHRS and CDR2 YFSETQ come from the germline V gene. This chain's CDR3 is CASSAGQGRAFF. The CDR3 region has the DNA TGCGCCAGCAGCGCCGGACAGGGTCGGGCTTTCTTT. Looking up the rest from reference TRBV5-1 and TRBJ1-1 gives the full variable domain: KAGVTQTPRYLIKTRGQQVTLSCSPISGHRSVSWYQQTPGQGLQFLFEYFSETQRNKGNFPGRFSGRQFSNSRSEMNVSTLELGDSALYLCASSAGQGRAFFGQGTRLTVV.

The rearrangement links TRBV20-1 to TRBJ2-3; TRBD2 aligns across 10 bases. Germline values: CDR1 DFQATT, CDR2 SNEGSKA (reference sequence). This CDR3 is 18 amino acids long. With V trimmed by 0 bases and J by 3 bases, 12 bases remained unmatched. The CDR3 sequence: CSARDGSGGAYWTDTQYF. The CDR3 DNA reads as TGCAGTGCTAGAGATGGAAGCGGGGGGGCCTATTGGACAGATACGCAGTATTTT.

The chain couples TRBV28 to TRBJ2-7; the D gene is possibly TRBD2 (5 bases). This CDR3 spans 14 amino acids. V gave up 6 bases and J gave up 3 bases, with 15 bases separating them. CDR1 and CDR2 (germline): MDHEN, SYDVKM. The CDR3 DNA reads as TGTGCCAGCAGGCAGAGTTTACGGGGCTACGAGCAGTACTTC. It yields the protein CASRQSLRGYEQYF.

This clonotype was seen many times. The J gene is TRBJ2-1, the V gene TRBV4-2; D unclear. Trimming stripped 1 base from V and 6 bases from J, with 13 bases between. The CDR3 loop spans 15 amino acids. Germline assignment: CDR1 LGHNA and CDR2 YNFKEQ. The DNA of the CDR3 is TGTGCCAGCAGCCAAGTTCAGACACCACCCAATGAGCAGTTCTTC. Its translation: CASSQVQTPPNEQFF.

V usage is TRBV12-3 or TRBV12-4 and J usage is TRBJ2-2; the D is unclear. The CDR3 loop spans 13 amino acids. Trimming took 8 bases from V and 1 from J, leaving 8 bases between them. CDR3 DNA: TGTGCCAGCGTGAGCCAGAACACCGGGGAGCTGTTTTTT. This gives the protein CASVSQNTGELFF.

V gene TRBV7-3 combines with J gene TRBJ2-3; tentatively, D is TRBD1 (6 bases). Trimming took 4 bases from V and 2 from J, leaving 13 bases between them. Germline CDR1 reads SGHTA; CDR2 reads FQGTGA. This CDR3 contains 15 residues. The CDR3 is CASSSLGHNTDTQYF. The CDR3 coding sequence is TGTGCCAGCAGCTCCTTGGGACATAACACAGATACGCAGTATTTT.

This clonotype was seen only a few times. V and J are TRBV7-2 and TRBJ2-7; perhaps D is TRBD1 or TRBD2 (5 bases each). Germline lookup yields CDR1 SGHTA and CDR2 FQGNSA. V lost 1 base and J 4 bases, leaving 11 bases between the germline ends. The CDR3 is 14 amino acids. The CDR3 here is CASSLEGRQYEQYF. The CDR3 nucleotides are TGTGCCAGCAGCTTAGAGGGGAGACAGTACGAGCAGTACTTC. The whole variable domain, remainder taken from reference TRBV7-2 and TRBJ2-7, is GAGVSQSPSNKVTEKGKDVELRCDPISGHTALYWYRQSLGQGLEFLIYFQGNSAPDKSGLPSDRFSAERTGGSVSTLTIQRTQQEDSAVYLCASSLEGRQYEQYFGPGTRLTVT.

This chain joins TRBV5-1 and TRBJ2-7; TRBD1 might be the D (6 bases). The germline V and J ends were trimmed by 1 base and 4 bases, with 15 bases remaining between them. The germline V gene encodes CDR1 SGHRS and CDR2 YFSETQ. The length of the CDR3 is 15 residues. Here the CDR3 reads CASSLHPRGDYEQYF. The CDR3, as DNA: TGCGCCAGCAGCTTGCACCCCAGGGGTGATTACGAGCAGTACTTC.

This clonotype was observed a handful of times. This sequence joins TRBV28 and TRBJ2-7, with 8 bases fitting TRBD2. With 4 bases clipped from V and 0 bases from J, the junction kept 8 bases outside the gene matches. Germline loops: CDR1 MDHEN, CDR2 SYDVKM. The CDR3 runs 16 residues. This CDR3 is CASSSLGLASSYEQYF. The CDR3 nucleotides are TGTGCCAGCAGTTCTCTAGGACTAGCCAGCTCCTACGAGCAGTACTTC.

The chain joins TRBV5-8 to TRBJ2-6; D is uncertain. Trimming took 10 bases from V and 0 from J, leaving 5 bases between them. CDR3 length: 12 amino acids. Germline CDR1 and CDR2: SGHTS and YDEGEE. In nucleotides, the CDR3 is TGTGCCCTCCGCTCTGGGGCCAACGTCCTGACTTTC. This gives the protein CALRSGANVLTF.

This chain connects TRBV15 to TRBJ2-7; TRBD1 aligns across 7 bases. Germline trimming cut 1 base from V and 6 bases from J; bases unmatched to any gene: 3. Germline assignment: CDR1 LNHNV and CDR2 YYDKDF (reference sequence). CDR3 length: 13 amino acids. The CDR3 DNA is TGTGCCACCAGCAGAGTAGGGGGCTCCGAGCAGTACTTC. This encodes CATSRVGGSEQYF.

This clonotype was recorded a few times. The chain is built from TRBV5-6 and TRBJ1-4, with unresolved D. The CDR3 spans 13 residues. Trimming cost V 7 bases and J 8 bases, with 15 bases left between them. Germline lookup yields CDR1 SGHDT and CDR2 YYEEEE. This chain's CDR3 is CASGPGPGEKLFF. As DNA, the CDR3 is TGTGCCAGCGGCCCCGGCCCAGGAGAAAAACTGTTTTTT.